A single T cell receptor (beta chain) is shown here with its context. Its antigen is unknown. This CDR3 is 15 amino acids long. Germline V gives CDR1 SGHTA, CDR2 FQGNSA. Trimming stripped 0 bases from V and 3 bases from J, with 6 bases between. The TCR beta libraries were generated through quantitative 5'-RACE incorporating molecular barcodes. TCRdb called the 5' RACE reads again in MiXCR, with one record for every CDR3 protein. The sample holds around 430,000 distinct CDR3 sequences, 15% to 20% seen once. This specimen comes from a study of CD8 T cells in ankylosing spondylitis. Study-wide results and caveats: Apparently characteristic of ankylosing spondylitis blood was a TCR beta motif (about 8 highly homologous variants). It was reported that disease-linked clones were significantly enriched in matched ankylosing spondylitis synovial fluid.

This receptor was identified in a male donor with ankylosing spondylitis. The sequenced sample consisted of blood, either unsorted or a sorted T cell fraction (not recorded which). This chain connects TRBV7-2 to TRBJ2-6; TRBD2 is a possible D gene (6 bases). The CDR3 sequence: CASSLAGGGANVLTF. CDR3 DNA: TGTGCCAGCAGCTTAGCCGGGGGTGGGGCCAACGTCCTGACTTTC.